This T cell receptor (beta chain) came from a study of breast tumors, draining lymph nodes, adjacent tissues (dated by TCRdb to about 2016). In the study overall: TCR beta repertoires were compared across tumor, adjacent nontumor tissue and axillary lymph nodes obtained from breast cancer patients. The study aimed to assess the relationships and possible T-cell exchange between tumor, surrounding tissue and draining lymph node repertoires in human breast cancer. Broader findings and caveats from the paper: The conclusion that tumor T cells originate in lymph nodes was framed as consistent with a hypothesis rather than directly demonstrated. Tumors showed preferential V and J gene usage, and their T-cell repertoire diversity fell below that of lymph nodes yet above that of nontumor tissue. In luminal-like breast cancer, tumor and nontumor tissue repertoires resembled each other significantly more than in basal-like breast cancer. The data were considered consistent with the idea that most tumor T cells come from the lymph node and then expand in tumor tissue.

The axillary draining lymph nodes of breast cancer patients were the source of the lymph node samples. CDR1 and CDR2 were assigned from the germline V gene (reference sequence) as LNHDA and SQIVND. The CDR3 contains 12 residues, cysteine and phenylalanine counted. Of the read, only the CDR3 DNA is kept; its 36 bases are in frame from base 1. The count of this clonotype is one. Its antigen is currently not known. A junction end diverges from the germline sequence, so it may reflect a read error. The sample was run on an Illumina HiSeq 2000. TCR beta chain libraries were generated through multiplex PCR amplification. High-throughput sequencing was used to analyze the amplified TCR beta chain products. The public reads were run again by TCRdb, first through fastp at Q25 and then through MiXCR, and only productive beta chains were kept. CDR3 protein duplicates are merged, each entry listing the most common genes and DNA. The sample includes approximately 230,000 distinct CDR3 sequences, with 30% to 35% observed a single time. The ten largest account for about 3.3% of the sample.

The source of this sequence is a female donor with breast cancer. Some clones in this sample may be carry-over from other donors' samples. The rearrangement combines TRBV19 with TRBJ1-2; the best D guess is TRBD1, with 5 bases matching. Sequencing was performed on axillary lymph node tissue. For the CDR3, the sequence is CANSIGREWYTF. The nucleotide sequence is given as TGTGCCAATAGTATCGGCAGGGAGTGGTACACCTTC.